This T cell receptor beta chain was recovered during a study of blood T cell repertoires in COVID-19. As for the study in general: The United States, Italy and Spain supplied acute and convalescent COVID-19 samples.

This clone was counted once. The authors' processing: Reference gene primer amplification gave estimated nucleated cell counts. The method was immunoSEQ multiplex PCR; TCRdb's version includes in-frame clones alone and lacks a portion of them. V and J calls and clone size are as listed in that table; D and trimming were resolved from the DNA. The repertoire holds fewer than 350,000 clones, about nine tenths seen once, with 3.5% to 4% in the top ten. The germline CDR1 and CDR2 sequences are SNHLY and FYNNEI. CDR3 length: 13 residues. The V segment lost 6 bases and the J segment 8 bases; nucleotides outside the gene matches: 7.

The sample consisted of peripheral blood. J is TRBJ1-2 and V is TRBV2; 9 bases map to TRBD1. This TCR came from a woman in her fifties or sixties with COVID-19, enrolled during active disease. CDR3 residues: CASSRTGVGGYTF. CDR3 coding DNA: TGTGCCAGCAGCCGGACAGGGGTTGGGGGCTACACCTTC.